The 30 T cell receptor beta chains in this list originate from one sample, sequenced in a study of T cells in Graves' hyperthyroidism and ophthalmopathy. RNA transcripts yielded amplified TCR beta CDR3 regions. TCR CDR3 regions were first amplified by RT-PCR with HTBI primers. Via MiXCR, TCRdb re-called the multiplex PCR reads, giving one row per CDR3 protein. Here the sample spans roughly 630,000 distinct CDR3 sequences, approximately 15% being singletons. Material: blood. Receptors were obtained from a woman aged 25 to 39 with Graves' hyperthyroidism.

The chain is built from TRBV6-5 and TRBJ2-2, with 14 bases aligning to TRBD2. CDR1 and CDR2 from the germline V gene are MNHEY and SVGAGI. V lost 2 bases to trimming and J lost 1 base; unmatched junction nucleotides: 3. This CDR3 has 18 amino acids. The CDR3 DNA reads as TGTGCCAGCAGTTACGGGACTAGCGGGAGCGGGAACACCGGGGAGCTGTTTTTT. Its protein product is CASSYGTSGSGNTGELFF.

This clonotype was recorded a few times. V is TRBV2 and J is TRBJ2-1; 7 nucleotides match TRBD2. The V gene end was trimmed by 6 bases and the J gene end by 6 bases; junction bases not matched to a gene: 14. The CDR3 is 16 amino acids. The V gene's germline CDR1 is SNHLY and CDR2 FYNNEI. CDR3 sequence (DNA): TGTGCCAGCAGCGGGATCCGGGACTATGGACCCAATGAGCAGTTCTTC. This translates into CASSGIRDYGPNEQFF.

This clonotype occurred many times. The CDR3 bases are TGTGCCAGCAAAACCATGAGGGGGAGCTCCTATAATTCACCCCTCCACTTT. Amino acids: CASKTMRGSSYNSPLHF. The chain is built from TRBV2 and TRBJ1-6; D might be TRBD1 (6 bases). Germline V CDR1 and CDR2: SNHLY, FYNNEI. The CDR3 is made up of 17 amino acids. V was shortened by 7 bases and J by 0 bases, with 16 bases between the two germline ends. Based on the CDR3 plus reference TRBV2 and TRBJ1-6, the full variable domain is EPEVTQTPSHQVTQMGQEVILRCVPISNHLYFYWYRQILGQKVEFLVSFYNNEISEKSEIFDDQFSVERPDGSNFTLKIRSTKLEDSAMYFCASKTMRGSSYNSPLHFGNGTRLTVT.

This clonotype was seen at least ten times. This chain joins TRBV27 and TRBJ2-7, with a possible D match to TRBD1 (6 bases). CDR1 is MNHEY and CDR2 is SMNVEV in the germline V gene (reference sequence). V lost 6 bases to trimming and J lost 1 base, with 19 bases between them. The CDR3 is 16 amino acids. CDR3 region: CASSLVMGTSSYEQYF. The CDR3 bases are TGTGCCAGCAGCCTAGTAATGGGGACATCGTCCTACGAGCAGTACTTC.

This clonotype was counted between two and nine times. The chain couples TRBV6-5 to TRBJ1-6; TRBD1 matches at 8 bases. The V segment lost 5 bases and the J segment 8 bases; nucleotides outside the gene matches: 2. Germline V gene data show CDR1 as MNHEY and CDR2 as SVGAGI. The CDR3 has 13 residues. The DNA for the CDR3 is TGTGCCAGCAGTATGACAGGGGATTCACCCCTCCACTTT. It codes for CASSMTGDSPLHF.

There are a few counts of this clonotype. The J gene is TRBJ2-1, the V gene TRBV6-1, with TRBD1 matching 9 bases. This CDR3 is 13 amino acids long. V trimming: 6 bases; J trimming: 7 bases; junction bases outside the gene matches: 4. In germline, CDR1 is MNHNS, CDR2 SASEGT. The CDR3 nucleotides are TGTGCCAGCAGACGACAGGGGGGTAATGAGCAGTTCTTC. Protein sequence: CASRRQGGNEQFF.

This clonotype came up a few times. The CDR3 reads CAISPGADRFGYTF. DNA of the CDR3: TGTGCCATCAGCCCGGGGGCTGATAGGTTTGGCTACACCTTC. This rearrangement joins TRBV10-3 to TRBJ1-2; TRBD1 is a possible D gene (6 bases). CDR1 and CDR2 (germline): ENHRY, SYGVKD. The ends were cut back, 6 bases at V and 7 bases at J, with 18 bases in the middle. The CDR3 spans 14 residues.

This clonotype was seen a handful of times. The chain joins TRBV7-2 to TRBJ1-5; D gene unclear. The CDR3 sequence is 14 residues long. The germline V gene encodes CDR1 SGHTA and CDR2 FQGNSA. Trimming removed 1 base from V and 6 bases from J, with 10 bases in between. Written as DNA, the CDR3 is TGTGCCAGCAGCTTAGGGACCTCATCTCAGCCCCAGCATTTT. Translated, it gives CASSLGTSSQPQHF. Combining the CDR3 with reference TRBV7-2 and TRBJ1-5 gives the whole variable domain GAGVSQSPSNKVTEKGKDVELRCDPISGHTALYWYRQSLGQGLEFLIYFQGNSAPDKSGLPSDRFSAERTGGSVSTLTIQRTQQEDSAVYLCASSLGTSSQPQHFGDGTRLSIL.

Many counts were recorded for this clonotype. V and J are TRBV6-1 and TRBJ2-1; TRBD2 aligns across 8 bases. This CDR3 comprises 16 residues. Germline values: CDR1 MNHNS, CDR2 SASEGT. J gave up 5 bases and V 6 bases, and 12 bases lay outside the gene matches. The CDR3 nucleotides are TGTGCCAGCAGAACGGGAGCGGGAGATACAAACAATGAGCAGTTCTTC. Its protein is CASRTGAGDTNNEQFF.

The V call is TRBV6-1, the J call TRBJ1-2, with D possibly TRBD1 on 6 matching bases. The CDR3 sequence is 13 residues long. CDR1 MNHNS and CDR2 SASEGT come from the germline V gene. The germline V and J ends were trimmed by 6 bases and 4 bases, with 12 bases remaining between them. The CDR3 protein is CASSYGQSYGYTF. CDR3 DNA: TGTGCCAGCAGCTATGGACAGTCCTATGGCTACACCTTC.

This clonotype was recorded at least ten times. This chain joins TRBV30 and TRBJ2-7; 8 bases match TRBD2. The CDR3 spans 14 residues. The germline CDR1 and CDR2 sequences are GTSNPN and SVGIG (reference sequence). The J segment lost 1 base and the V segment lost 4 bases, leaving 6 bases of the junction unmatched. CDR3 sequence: CAWNPSGSSYEQYF. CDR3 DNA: TGTGCCTGGAACCCAAGCGGGAGTTCCTACGAGCAGTACTTC.

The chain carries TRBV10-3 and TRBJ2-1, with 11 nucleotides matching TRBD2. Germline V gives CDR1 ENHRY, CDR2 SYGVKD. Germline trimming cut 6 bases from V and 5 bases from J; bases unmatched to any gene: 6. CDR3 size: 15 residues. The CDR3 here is CAIRGTSGLDNEQFF. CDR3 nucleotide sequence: TGTGCCATCAGGGGGACTAGCGGACTAGACAATGAGCAGTTCTTC.

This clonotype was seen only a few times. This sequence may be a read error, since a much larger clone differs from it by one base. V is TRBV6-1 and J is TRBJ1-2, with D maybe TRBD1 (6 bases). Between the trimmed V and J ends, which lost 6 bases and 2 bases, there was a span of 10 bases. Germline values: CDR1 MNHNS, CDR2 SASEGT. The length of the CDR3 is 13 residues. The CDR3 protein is CASSRDINYGYTF. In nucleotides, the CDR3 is TGTGCCAGCAGCCGGGACATCAACTATGGCTACACCTTC.

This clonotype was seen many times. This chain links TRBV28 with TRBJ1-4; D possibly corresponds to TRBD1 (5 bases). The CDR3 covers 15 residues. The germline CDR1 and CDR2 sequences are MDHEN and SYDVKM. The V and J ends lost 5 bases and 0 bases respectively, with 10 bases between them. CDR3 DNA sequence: TGTGCCAGCAGTGGAAGGGGTGCAACTAATGAAAAACTGTTTTTT. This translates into CASSGRGATNEKLFF.

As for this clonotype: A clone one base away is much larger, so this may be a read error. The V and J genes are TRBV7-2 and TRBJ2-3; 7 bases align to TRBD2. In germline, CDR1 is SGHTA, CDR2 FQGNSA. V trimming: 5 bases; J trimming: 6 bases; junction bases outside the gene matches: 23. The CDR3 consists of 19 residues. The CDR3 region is CASSLRPAGANPHRDTQYF. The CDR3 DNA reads TGTGCCAGCAGCCTTAGACCGGCGGGAGCCAATCCTCACAGGGATACGCAGTATTTT.

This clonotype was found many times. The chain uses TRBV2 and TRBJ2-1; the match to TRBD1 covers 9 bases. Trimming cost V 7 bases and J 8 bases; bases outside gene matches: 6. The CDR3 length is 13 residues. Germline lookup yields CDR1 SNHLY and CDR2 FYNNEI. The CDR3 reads CASTRDRDDEQFF. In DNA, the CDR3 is TGTGCCAGCACCCGGGACAGGGACGATGAGCAGTTCTTC.

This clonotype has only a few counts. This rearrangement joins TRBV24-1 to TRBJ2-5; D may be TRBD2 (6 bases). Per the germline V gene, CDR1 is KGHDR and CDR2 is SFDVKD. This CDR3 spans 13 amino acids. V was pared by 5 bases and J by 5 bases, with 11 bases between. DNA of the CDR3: TGTGCCACCAGTGGAGGAGGGTGGGAGACCCAGTACTTC. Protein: CATSGGGWETQYF.

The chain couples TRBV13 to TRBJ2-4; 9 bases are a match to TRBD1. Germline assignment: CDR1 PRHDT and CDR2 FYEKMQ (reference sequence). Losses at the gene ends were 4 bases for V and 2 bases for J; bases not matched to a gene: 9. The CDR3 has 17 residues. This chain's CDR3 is CASSSPQGALTKNIQYF. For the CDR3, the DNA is TGTGCCAGCAGCTCACCACAGGGGGCGCTGACCAAAAACATTCAGTACTTC.

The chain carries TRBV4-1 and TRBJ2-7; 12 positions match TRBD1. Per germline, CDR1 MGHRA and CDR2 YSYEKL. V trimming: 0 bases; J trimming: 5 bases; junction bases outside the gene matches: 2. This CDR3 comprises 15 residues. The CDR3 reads CASSQEGQGADEQYF. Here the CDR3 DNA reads TGCGCCAGCAGCCAAGAGGGACAGGGGGCGGACGAGCAGTACTTC.

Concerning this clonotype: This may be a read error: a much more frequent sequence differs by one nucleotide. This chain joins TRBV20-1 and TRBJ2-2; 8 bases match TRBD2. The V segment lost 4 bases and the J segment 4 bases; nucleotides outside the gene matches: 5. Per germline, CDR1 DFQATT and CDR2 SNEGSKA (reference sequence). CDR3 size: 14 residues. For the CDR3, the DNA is TGCAGTGCTACCCGGGGGGGAAGCACCGGGGAGCTGTTTTTT. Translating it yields CSATRGGSTGELFF.

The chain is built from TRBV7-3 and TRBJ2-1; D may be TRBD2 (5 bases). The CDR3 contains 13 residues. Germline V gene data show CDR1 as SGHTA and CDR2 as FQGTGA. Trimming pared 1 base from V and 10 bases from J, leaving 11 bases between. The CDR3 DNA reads TGTGCCAGCAGCTTAATGGGAGCAAGGGAGCAGTTCTTC. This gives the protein CASSLMGAREQFF.

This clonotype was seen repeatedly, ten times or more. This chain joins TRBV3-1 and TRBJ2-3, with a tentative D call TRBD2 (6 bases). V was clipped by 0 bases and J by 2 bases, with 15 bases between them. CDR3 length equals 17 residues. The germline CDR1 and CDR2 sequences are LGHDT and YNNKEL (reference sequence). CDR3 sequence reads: CASSQDYGRGNTDTQYF. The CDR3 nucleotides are TGTGCCAGCAGCCAAGATTACGGGAGAGGAAACACAGATACGCAGTATTTT.

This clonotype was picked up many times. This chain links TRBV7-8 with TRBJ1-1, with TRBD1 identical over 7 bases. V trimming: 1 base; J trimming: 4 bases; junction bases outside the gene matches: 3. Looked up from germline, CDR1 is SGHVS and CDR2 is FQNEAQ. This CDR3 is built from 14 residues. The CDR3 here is CASSLVPGGTEAFF. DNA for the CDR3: TGTGCCAGCAGCTTAGTCCCAGGGGGCACTGAAGCTTTCTTT.

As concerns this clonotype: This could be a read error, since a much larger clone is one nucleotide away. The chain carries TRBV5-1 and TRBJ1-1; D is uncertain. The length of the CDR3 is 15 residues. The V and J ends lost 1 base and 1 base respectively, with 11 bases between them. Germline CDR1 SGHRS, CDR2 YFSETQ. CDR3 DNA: TGCGCCAGCAGCTTGCTCGGGGTGACGAACACTGAAGCTTTCTTT. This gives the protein CASSLLGVTNTEAFF.

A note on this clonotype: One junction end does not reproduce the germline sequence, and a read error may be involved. The DNA of the CDR3 is TGTGCCAGCACCAAGGGACAGGGTTTTACTGGGGCCCACGTCCTGACTTTC. This translates into CASTKGQGFTGAHVLTF. The V and J genes are TRBV12-3 or TRBV12-4 and TRBJ2-6, with TRBD1 matching 9 bases. The CDR3 totals 17 residues.

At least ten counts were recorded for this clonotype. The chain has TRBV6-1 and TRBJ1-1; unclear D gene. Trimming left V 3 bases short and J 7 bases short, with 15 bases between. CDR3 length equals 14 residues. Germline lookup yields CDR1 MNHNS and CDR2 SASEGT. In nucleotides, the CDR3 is TGTGCCAGCAGTGACCCCCCATTCGGGAATGAAGCTTTCTTT. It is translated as CASSDPPFGNEAFF.

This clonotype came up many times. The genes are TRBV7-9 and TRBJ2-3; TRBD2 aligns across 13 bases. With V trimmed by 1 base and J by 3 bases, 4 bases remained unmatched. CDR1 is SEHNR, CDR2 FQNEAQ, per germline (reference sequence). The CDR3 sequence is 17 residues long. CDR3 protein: CASSLGLAGGGTDTQYF. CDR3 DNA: TGTGCCAGCAGCTTAGGACTAGCGGGAGGTGGGACAGATACGCAGTATTTT.

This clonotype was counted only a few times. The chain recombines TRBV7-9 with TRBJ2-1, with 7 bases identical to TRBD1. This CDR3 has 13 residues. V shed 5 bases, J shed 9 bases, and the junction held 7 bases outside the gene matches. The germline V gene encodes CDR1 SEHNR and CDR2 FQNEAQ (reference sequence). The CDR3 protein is CASSLQGIGEQFF. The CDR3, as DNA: TGTGCCAGCAGCCTACAGGGGATAGGTGAGCAGTTCTTC. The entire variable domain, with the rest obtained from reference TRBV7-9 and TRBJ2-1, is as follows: DTGVSQNPRHKITKRGQNVTFRCDPISEHNRLYWYRQTLGQGPEFLTYFQNEAQLEKSRLLSDRFSAERPKGSFSTLEIQRTEQGDSAMYLCASSLQGIGEQFFGPGTRLTVL.

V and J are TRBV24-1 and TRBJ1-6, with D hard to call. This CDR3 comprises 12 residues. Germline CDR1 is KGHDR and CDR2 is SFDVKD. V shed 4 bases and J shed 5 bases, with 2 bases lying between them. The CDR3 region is CATSENNSPLHF. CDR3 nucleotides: TGTGCCACCAGTGAGAATAATTCACCCCTCCACTTT.

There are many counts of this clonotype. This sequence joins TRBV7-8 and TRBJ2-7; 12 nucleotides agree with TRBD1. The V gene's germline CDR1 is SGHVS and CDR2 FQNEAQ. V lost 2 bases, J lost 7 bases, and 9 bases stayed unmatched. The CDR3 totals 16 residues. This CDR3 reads CASSLFPGQGAGEQYF. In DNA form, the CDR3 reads TGTGCCAGCAGCTTATTTCCGGGACAGGGGGCTGGTGAGCAGTACTTC.